These 8 T cell receptor beta chains share one sample of origin, sequenced in a study of blood T cell repertoires in COVID-19. Assay: immunoSEQ multiplex PCR; the TCRdb copy retains only in-frame clones and omits some. The sample yields about 200,000 clones, 75% to 85% seen once. The sequencing sample was made of PBMCs or T cells enriched from blood (not recorded which). These receptors all stem from a woman aged 40-49 years with acute COVID-19.

J is TRBJ1-1 and V is TRBV25-1; D ambiguous. Trimming took off 3 bases at V and 0 bases at J, with 14 bases between the two ends. CDR1 and CDR2 from the germline V gene are MGHDK and SYGVNS. The CDR3 has 16 amino acids. CDR3 sequence: CASSDRGLGMNTEAFF. In DNA, the CDR3 is TGTGCCAGCAGTGATAGAGGGTTGGGGATGAACACTGAAGCTTTCTTT.

The chain is built from TRBV30 and TRBJ2-3; 8 bases are shared with TRBD2. The CDR3 spans 13 residues. Trimming cost V 7 bases and J 6 bases; bases outside gene matches: 9. Germline V gene data show CDR1 as GTSNPN and CDR2 as SVGIG (reference sequence). CDR3 sequence reads: CALGAGGMDTQYF. For the CDR3, the DNA is TGTGCCTTGGGGGCGGGGGGCATGGATACGCAGTATTTT. The full variable domain, its missing parts supplied by reference TRBV30 and TRBJ2-3, is SQTIHQWPATLVQPVGSPLSLECTVEGTSNPNLYWYRQAAGRGLQLLFYSVGIGQISSEVPQNLSASRPQDRQFILSSKKLLLSDSGFYLCALGAGGMDTQYFGPGTRLTVL.

This chain uses TRBV5-1 with TRBJ2-1; a weak D match, TRBD1 (8 bases). Germline V gene lookup returns CDR1 SGHRS and CDR2 YFSETQ. The V end was cut by 4 bases, the J end by 6 bases, with 17 bases between. The CDR3 is made up of 15 amino acids. CDR3 DNA: TGCGCCAGCAGCCCTAAAACAGGGGGGGGCAATGAGCAGTTCTTC. It encodes CASSPKTGGGNEQFF.

The V and J genes are TRBV6-5 and TRBJ2-2, with TRBD2 identical over 9 bases. Per germline, CDR1 MNHEY and CDR2 SVGAGI. The CDR3 runs 16 residues. With 4 bases clipped from V and 6 bases from J, the junction kept 9 bases outside the gene matches. The CDR3 reads CASSLFGGRAPGELFF. The CDR3 DNA follows: TGTGCCAGCAGTTTATTCGGCGGGAGGGCCCCCGGGGAGCTGTTTTTT.

As DNA, the CDR3 is TGTGCCAGCAGCTTAACCGGGGGGGCCGCCGGGGAGCTGTTTTTT. Its translation: CASSLTGGAAGELFF. This chain connects TRBV7-3 to TRBJ2-2; TRBD2 matches at 8 bases. V was clipped by 0 bases and J by 6 bases; unmatched bases: 3. The CDR3 totals 15 residues. Germline CDR1 reads SGHTA; CDR2 reads FQGTGA.

V is TRBV5-1 and J is TRBJ2-5; unclear D gene. Germline-derived CDR1 and CDR2 are SGHRS and YFSETQ. This CDR3 contains 13 residues. Trimming took off 1 base at V and 1 base at J, with 5 bases between the two ends. The CDR3 sequence is CASSLNGQETQYF. CDR3 DNA sequence: TGCGCCAGCAGCTTGAACGGCCAAGAGACCCAGTACTTC.

The chain recombines TRBV27 with TRBJ2-3, with TRBD2 matching 12 bases. J was trimmed by 4 bases and V by 2 bases; bases with no gene match: 7. CDR3 size: 17 residues. Germline V gene data show CDR1 as MNHEY and CDR2 as SMNVEV (reference sequence). In DNA form, the CDR3 reads TGTGCCAGCAGTTTACTAGCGGGGGGGCGAAGGTCAGATACGCAGTATTTT. Translating it yields CASSLLAGGRRSDTQYF.

This clone was seen just once. The chain uses TRBV27 and TRBJ1-3, with D possibly TRBD1 on 5 matching bases. This CDR3 comprises 15 residues. Looked up from germline, CDR1 is MNHEY and CDR2 is SMNVEV (reference sequence). Trimming removed 5 bases from V and 0 bases from J, with 11 bases in between. The CDR3 sequence: CASSQSGFSGNTIYF. CDR3 DNA: TGTGCCAGCAGTCAATCAGGGTTCTCTGGAAACACCATATATTTT.